This is a list of T cell receptor beta chains from one sample in a study of T-cell reconstitution after alpha-beta-depleted transplantation in children. Each CDR3 protein is one row after TCRdb ran MiXCR on the PCR reads. The table includes hundreds of thousands of distinct CDR3 sequences, around a sixth detected once. Sequencing was performed on PBMCs, mostly from graft donor cells, taken 360 days after TCRalphabeta/CD19-depleted stem cell transplant. Every receptor here comes from a male patient under 10 years old who had a stem cell transplant for acute lymphoblastic leukemia, so the T cells may come from the graft donor. Both conserved end residues are part of each CDR3. D genes are given only for firm matches. For some rows the clone size is stated as once, few or many, or as a class when expanded; others skip it.

D	V	length	size	J	DNA	CDR3
NA	TRBV30	11	NA	TRBJ2-7	TGTGCCTGGAGTCTTGACGCCAGGCGTTACTTC	CAWSLDARRYF
TRBD2	TRBV7-2	16	few	TRBJ2-1	TGTGCCAGCAGCTGGGTCGGGACTAACGGGGATAATGAGCAGTTCTTC	CASSWVGTNGDNEQFF
NA	TRBV6-1	15	NA	TRBJ1-5	TGTGCCAGCAGTGAAGCCTCATTTGACAGTCAGCCCCAGCATTTT	CASSEASFDSQPQHF
NA	TRBV4-1	15	NA	TRBJ2-7	TGCGCCAGCAGCCAGGAAATAGGACTCCACTACGAGCAGTACTTC	CASSQEIGLHYEQYF
NA	TRBV5-6	17	NA	TRBJ2-7	TGTGCCAGCAGCAAAGGACAGATTCAAACTATCTCCTACGAGCAGTACTTC	CASSKGQIQTISYEQYF
NA	TRBV6-5	14	NA	TRBJ1-1	TGTGCCAGCAGTTACTCTAGGCAAAACACTGAAGCTTTCTTT	CASSYSRQNTEAFF
TRBD2	TRBV27	17	many	TRBJ2-7	TGTGCCAGCCTCGGGACGGGACTAGCGGGGGGAAGGTACGAGCAGTACTTC	CASLGTGLAGGRYEQYF
NA	TRBV28	14	NA	TRBJ1-4	TGTGCCAGCAGTTCGACAGGAAGAGGGGAAAAACTGTTTTTT	CASSSTGRGEKLFF
TRBD1	TRBV5-6	16	many	TRBJ2-7	TGTGCCAGCAGCCTATGGAACAGGGGAAACTCCTACGAGCAGTACTTC	CASSLWNRGNSYEQYF
NA	TRBV29-1	14	NA	TRBJ1-2	TGCAGCGTGACCTGGGGGCAGGAGAACTATGGCTACACCTTC	CSVTWGQENYGYTF
TRBD1	TRBV6-2/TRBV6-3	15	NA	TRBJ1-4	TGTGCCAGCAGTGGAGACAGGGCATACGGTGAAAAAGTGTTTTTT	CASSGDRAYGEKVFF
NA	TRBV6-2/TRBV6-3	15	once	TRBJ2-7	TGTGCCAGCAGCCAAGGGCTGTGGACGGTCTACGAGCAGTACTTC	CASSQGLWTVYEQYF
NA	TRBV7-2	14	NA	TRBJ2-7	TGTGCCAGCAGCCCCTATGACCCGGGTCACGAGCAGTACTTC	CASSPYDPGHEQYF
TRBD1	TRBV20-1	15	many	TRBJ2-2	TGCAGTGCGGGGGGGACAGGGGGCGTCACCGGGGAGCTGTTTTTT	CSAGGTGGVTGELFF
TRBD1	TRBV7-9	14	NA	TRBJ1-2	TGTGCCAGCAGCTCCACCGGGACAGTCTATGGCTACACCTTC	CASSSTGTVYGYTF
TRBD2	TRBV19	14	NA	TRBJ2-1	TGTGCCAGTAGTTTCGGGGGGGACTACAATGAGCAGTTCTTC	CASSFGGDYNEQFF
NA	TRBV5-1	15	NA	TRBJ1-6	TGCGCCAGCAGCTCCAGACAGAGCATCATCTCACCCCTCCACTTT	CASSSRQSIISPLHF
TRBD2	TRBV7-2	15	NA	TRBJ2-3	TGTGCCAGCGTCGAGGGGAGGGCCCGCACAGATACGCAGTATTTT	CASVEGRARTDTQYF
TRBD1	TRBV10-2	14	NA	TRBJ1-2	TGCGCCAGCAGTGCCAGACAGGGGCAGAATGGCTACACCTTC	CASSARQGQNGYTF
TRBD2	TRBV14	16	NA	TRBJ2-5	TGTGCCAGCAGCCAAGTGAACGGGGGGGGCCGAGAGACCCAGTACTTC	CASSQVNGGGRETQYF
NA	TRBV5-6	17	NA	TRBJ2-7	TGTGCCAGCAGCTTGGGGTTCTGGCTCTTCGGACGCGGGGAGCAGTACTTC	CASSLGFWLFGRGEQYF
NA	TRBV12-3/TRBV12-4	15	few	TRBJ1-2	TGTGCCAGCAGTTTAGGGGGACGGAGTTTATATGGCTACACCTTC	CASSLGGRSLYGYTF
TRBD2	TRBV6-2/TRBV6-3	15	few	TRBJ2-1	TGTGCCAGCAGTTACGGCCCTAGCGGGATAAATGAGCAGTTCTTC	CASSYGPSGINEQFF
NA	TRBV12-3/TRBV12-4	15	NA	TRBJ1-6	TGTGCCAGCAGTTTAAGGGACGCCCGAGATTCACCCCTCCACTTT	CASSLRDARDSPLHF
TRBD2	TRBV6-2/TRBV6-3	16	few	TRBJ2-1	TGTGCCAGCAGTTACGGCGCGGGAGGGTACTACAATGAGCAGTTCTTC	CASSYGAGGYYNEQFF
NA	TRBV9	15	few	TRBJ2-7	TGTGCCAGCAGCGTAGAAACAGATGCAATCTCCGAGCAGTACTTC	CASSVETDAISEQYF
NA	TRBV7-2	14	NA	TRBJ2-2	TGTGCCAGCAGCTTAGTGGCGGGCACCGGGGAGCTGTTTTTT	CASSLVAGTGELFF
NA	TRBV2	13	NA	TRBJ1-1	TGTGCCAGCAGTGAACCCCGGGACGGTGAAGCTTTCTTT	CASSEPRDGEAFF
TRBD2	TRBV6-5	17	NA	TRBJ2-3	TGTGCCAGCAGTTACCAGGGAGCGGGGGGAAGCACAGATACGCAGTATTTT	CASSYQGAGGSTDTQYF
NA	TRBV6-2/TRBV6-3	14	few	TRBJ2-5	TGTGCCAGCAGCTTTGGCGGGGCCCAAGAGACCCAGTACTTC	CASSFGGAQETQYF
TRBD2	TRBV4-2	17	many	TRBJ2-2	TGTGCCAGCAGCCAAGATTACGGACTAGCGGAAACCGGGGAGCTGTTTTTT	CASSQDYGLAETGELFF
TRBD1	TRBV19	15	NA	TRBJ2-1	TGTGCCAGTAGTAGTAGGGACAGCCAGTACAATGAGCAGTTCTTC	CASSSRDSQYNEQFF
TRBD1	TRBV7-2	14	NA	TRBJ1-5	TGTGCCAGCAGCCCCCAACAGGGGACCCAGCCCCAGCATTTT	CASSPQQGTQPQHF
TRBD2	TRBV5-1	15	few	TRBJ2-3	TGCGCCAGCAGCTTGGCCTTGGCTAGCGGGGGGGCAAGGTATTTT	CASSLALASGGARYF
TRBD2	TRBV24-1	16	few	TRBJ2-1	TGTGCCACCACTGAAAGGGGACTAGCGGGGAGTGAGGTGCAGTTCTTC	CATTERGLAGSEVQFF
NA	TRBV10-3	13	NA	TRBJ2-3	TGTGCCATCAGGATGGACGGCACAGATACGCAGTATTTT	CAIRMDGTDTQYF
TRBD1	TRBV15	22	NA	TRBJ2-2	TGTGCCACCAGCAGAGATCGGGAGTACTTGGGACAGGGAATCTTTAGGACCGGGGAGCTGTTTTTT	CATSRDREYLGQGIFRTGELFF
TRBD2	TRBV9	16	NA	TRBJ2-5	TGTGCCAGCAGCCCGCGGCGGGGGGCTATCCAAGAGACCCAGTACTTC	CASSPRRGAIQETQYF
NA	TRBV23-1	15	NA	TRBJ2-2	TGCGCCAGCAGTCAAGGGCAGGCCCGGACCGGGGAGCTGTTTTTT	CASSQGQARTGELFF
NA	TRBV3-1	16	few	TRBJ2-1	TGTGCCAGCAGCCAAGTTTCTGAGGGCCCCTACAATGAGCAGTTCTTC	CASSQVSEGPYNEQFF
TRBD1	TRBV27	15	NA	TRBJ1-4	TGTGCCAGCAGCCAAGGGACAGAGTTTAATGAAAAACTGTTTTTT	CASSQGTEFNEKLFF
TRBD1	TRBV28	14	many	TRBJ1-1	TGTGCCAGCAGTTCGTACAGGGGTAACACTGAAGCTTTCTTT	CASSSYRGNTEAFF
NA	TRBV20-1	12	NA	TRBJ2-7	TGCAGGCTTTGGACAGCCCACTACGAGCAGTACTTC	CRLWTAHYEQYF
TRBD2	TRBV14	16	few	TRBJ2-2	TGTGCCAGCAGCCGGACTAGCGGGAGGAACACCGGGGAGCTGTTTTTT	CASSRTSGRNTGELFF
NA	TRBV7-2	15	NA	TRBJ2-7	TGTGCCAGCAGCTCCACCGGGACCCCCCCAGCCGAGCAGTACTTC	CASSSTGTPPAEQYF
NA	TRBV20-1	13	few	TRBJ2-3	TGCAGTGCTAGAGGGGGGATTTCAGATACGCAGTATTTT	CSARGGISDTQYF
TRBD1	TRBV6-5	14	many	TRBJ2-1	TGTGCCAGCAGTTACTCGGACAGGGGGCCCCGGAAGTTCTTC	CASSYSDRGPRKFF
TRBD1	TRBV12-3/TRBV12-4	14	NA	TRBJ2-1	TGTGCCAGCGCCGACAGGGGGACGGGCAATGAGCAGTTCTTC	CASADRGTGNEQFF
NA	TRBV12-3/TRBV12-4	12	many	TRBJ1-2	TGTGCCAGCAGTTTCCAGGGCTATGGCTACACCTTC	CASSFQGYGYTF